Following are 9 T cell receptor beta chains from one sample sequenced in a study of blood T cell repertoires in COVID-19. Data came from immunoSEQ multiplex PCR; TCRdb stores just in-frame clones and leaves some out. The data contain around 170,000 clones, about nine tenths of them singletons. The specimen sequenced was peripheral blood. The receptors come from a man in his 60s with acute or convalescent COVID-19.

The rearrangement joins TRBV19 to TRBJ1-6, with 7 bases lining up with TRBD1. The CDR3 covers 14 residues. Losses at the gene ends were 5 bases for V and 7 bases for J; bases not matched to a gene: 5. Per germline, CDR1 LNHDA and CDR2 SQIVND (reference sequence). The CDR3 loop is CASSPGTENSPLHF. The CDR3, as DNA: TGTGCCAGTAGTCCTGGGACAGAGAATTCACCCCTCCACTTT.

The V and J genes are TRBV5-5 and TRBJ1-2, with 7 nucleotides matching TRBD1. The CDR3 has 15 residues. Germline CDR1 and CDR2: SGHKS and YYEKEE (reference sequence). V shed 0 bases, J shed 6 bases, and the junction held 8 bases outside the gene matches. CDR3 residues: CASSLAVGQGDGYTF. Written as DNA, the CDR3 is TGTGCCAGCAGCTTGGCCGTGGGGCAGGGGGATGGCTACACCTTC. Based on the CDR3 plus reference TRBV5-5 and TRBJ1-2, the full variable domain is DAGVTQSPTHLIKTRGQQVTLRCSPISGHKSVSWYQQVLGQGPQFIFQYYEKEERGRGNFPDRFSARQFPNYSSELNVNALLLGDSALYLCASSLAVGQGDGYTFGSGTRLTVV.

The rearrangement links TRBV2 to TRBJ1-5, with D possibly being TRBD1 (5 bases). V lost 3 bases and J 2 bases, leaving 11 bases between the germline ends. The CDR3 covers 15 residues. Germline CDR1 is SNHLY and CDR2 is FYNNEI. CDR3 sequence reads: CASSDRGGGNQPQHF. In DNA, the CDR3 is TGTGCCAGCAGTGATAGGGGAGGGGGCAATCAGCCCCAGCATTTT.

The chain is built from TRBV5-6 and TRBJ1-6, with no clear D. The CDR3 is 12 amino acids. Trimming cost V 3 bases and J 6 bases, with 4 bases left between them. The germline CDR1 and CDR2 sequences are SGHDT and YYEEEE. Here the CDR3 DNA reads TGTGCCAGCAGCTCGGGTAATTCACCCCTCCACTTT. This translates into CASSSGNSPLHF.

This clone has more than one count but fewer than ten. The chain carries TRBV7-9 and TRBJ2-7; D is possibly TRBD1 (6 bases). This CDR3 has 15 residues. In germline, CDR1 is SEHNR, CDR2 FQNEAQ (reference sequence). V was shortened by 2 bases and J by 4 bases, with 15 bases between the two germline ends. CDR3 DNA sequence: TGTGCCAGCAGCTTACGCACAGGGACACAGTACGAGCAGTACTTC. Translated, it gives CASSLRTGTQYEQYF. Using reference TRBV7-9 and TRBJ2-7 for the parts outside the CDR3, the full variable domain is DTGVSQNPRHKITKRGQNVTFRCDPISEHNRLYWYRQTLGQGPEFLTYFQNEAQLEKSRLLSDRFSAERPKGSFSTLEIQRTEQGDSAMYLCASSLRTGTQYEQYFGPGTRLTVT.

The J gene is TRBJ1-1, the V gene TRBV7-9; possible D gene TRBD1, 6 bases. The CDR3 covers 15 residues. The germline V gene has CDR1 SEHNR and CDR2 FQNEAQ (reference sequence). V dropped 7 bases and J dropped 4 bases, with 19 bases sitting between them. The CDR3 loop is CASTKQGGIITEAFF. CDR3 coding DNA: TGTGCCAGCACTAAACAGGGAGGGATAATCACTGAAGCTTTCTTT.

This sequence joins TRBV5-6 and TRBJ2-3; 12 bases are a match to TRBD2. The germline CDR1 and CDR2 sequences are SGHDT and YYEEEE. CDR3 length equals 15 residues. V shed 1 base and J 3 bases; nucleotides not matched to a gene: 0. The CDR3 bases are TGTGCCAGCAGCTTGACTAGCGGGAGGACAGATACGCAGTATTTT. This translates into CASSLTSGRTDTQYF.

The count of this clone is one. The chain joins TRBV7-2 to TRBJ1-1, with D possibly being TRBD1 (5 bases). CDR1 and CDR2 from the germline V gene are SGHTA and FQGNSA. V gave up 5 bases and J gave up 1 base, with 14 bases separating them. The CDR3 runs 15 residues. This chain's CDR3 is CASSNLGARNTEAFF. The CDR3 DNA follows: TGTGCCAGCAGCAACTTAGGGGCAAGGAACACTGAAGCTTTCTTT.

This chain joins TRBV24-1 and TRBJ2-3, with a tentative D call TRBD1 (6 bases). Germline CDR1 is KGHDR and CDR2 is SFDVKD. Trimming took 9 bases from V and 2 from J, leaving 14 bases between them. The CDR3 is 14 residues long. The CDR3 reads CATGNRVDTDTQYF. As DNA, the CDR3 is TGTGCCACCGGGAACAGGGTAGACACAGATACGCAGTATTTT.